This TCR beta chain was sequenced during a study of blood T cell repertoires in COVID-19. Study-wide background: Whether acute or convalescent, the COVID-19 samples came from the United States, Italy and Spain.

Only in-frame clones appear in the TCRdb table, and some are missing; sequencing was by immunoSEQ multiplex PCR. The sample comprises some 38,000 clones, around 80% of which are singletons, and 15% to 20% rests with the top ten. The CDR3 is made up of 16 amino acids. Trimming cost V 4 bases and J 3 bases; bases outside gene matches: 10. Looked up from germline, CDR1 is SGHRS and CDR2 is YFSETQ. Sequenced: peripheral blood. The receptor was isolated from a man aged 70 or older with acute or convalescent COVID-19. The gene calls are TRBV5-1 and TRBJ2-7; 10 bases match TRBD1. CDR3 in DNA: TGCGCCAGCAGCCCGGGCCGTGGACAGGGGGGCTACGAGCAGTACTTC. This gives the protein CASSPGRGQGGYEQYF.